Below, 20 T cell receptor beta chains from the same sample are listed, as sequenced in a study of PD-1 blockade in mismatch repair-deficient tumors. Using immunoSEQ multiplex PCR, the repertoire was profiled, and TCRdb retains in-frame clones only, with some absent. This table has about 68,000 clones, around 73% appearing once. The sample was peripheral blood, taken 2 weeks after starting pembrolizumab. The receptor source for this set is an adult with mismatch repair-deficient cancer.

The V gene is TRBV5-1, the J gene TRBJ2-2, with unresolved D. The length of the CDR3 is 15 residues. Germline assignment: CDR1 SGHRS and CDR2 YFSETQ. Trimming removed 1 base at V and 3 bases at J, with 10 bases between. CDR3 amino acids: CASSLPKADTGELFF. The DNA for the CDR3 is TGCGCCAGCAGCTTGCCCAAGGCGGACACCGGGGAGCTGTTTTTT.

The rearrangement links TRBV5-5 to TRBJ2-7; 9 nucleotides align to TRBD1. CDR1 SGHKS and CDR2 YYEKEE come from the germline V gene (reference sequence). V shed 0 bases and J 9 bases; nucleotides not matched to a gene: 10. This CDR3 is 15 amino acids long. CDR3 sequence: CASSLGETGGRVQYF. The CDR3 coding sequence is TGTGCCAGCAGCTTGGGGGAGACAGGGGGTCGTGTGCAGTACTTC.

This clone has just one count. The chain carries TRBV5-4 and TRBJ2-7; TRBD2 matches at 11 bases. The CDR3 has 15 amino acids. The V gene's germline CDR1 is SGHNT and CDR2 YYREEE (reference sequence). The V gene end was trimmed by 4 bases and the J gene end by 6 bases; junction bases not matched to a gene: 9. DNA for the CDR3: TGTGCCAGCAGCCCACTAGCGGGAGCTAATTTCGAGCAGTACTTC. Amino acids: CASSPLAGANFEQYF.

J is TRBJ2-3 and V is TRBV7-6, with 10 positions matching TRBD2. After removal of 4 bases from V and 1 base from J, the junction contained 5 bases not matched to a gene. Germline values: CDR1 SGHVS, CDR2 FNYEAQ. The CDR3 has 16 residues. In DNA form, the CDR3 reads TGTGCCAGCAGCTACGGACTAGCGGAGCGCACAGATACGCAGTATTTT. Its protein is CASSYGLAERTDTQYF.

The gene calls are TRBV4-1 and TRBJ2-1, with 10 bases that match TRBD2. Germline V gene sequence: CDR1 MGHRA, CDR2 YSYEKL. The CDR3 spans 16 residues. The V gene end was trimmed by 1 base and the J gene end by 5 bases; junction bases not matched to a gene: 5. CDR3 sequence: CASSQARLAGDNEQFF. The CDR3 DNA reads TGCGCCAGCAGCCAAGCCCGGCTAGCGGGAGACAATGAGCAGTTCTTC.

V is TRBV19 and J is TRBJ2-7, with 7 bases lining up with TRBD2. Germline-derived CDR1 and CDR2 are LNHDA and SQIVND (reference sequence). With 3 bases clipped from V and 6 bases from J, the junction kept 11 bases outside the gene matches. This CDR3 is built from 15 residues. The CDR3 nucleotides read TGTGCCAGTAGTATGGCGGGAGACCTTACCGGCGAGCAGTACTTC. The encoded protein is CASSMAGDLTGEQYF.

This chain links TRBV9 with TRBJ2-3, with 8 bases aligning to TRBD1. The CDR3 extends over 14 amino acids. V lost 4 bases and J lost 3; bases outside the gene matches: 4. The V gene's germline CDR1 is SGDLS and CDR2 YYNGEE. CDR3 bases: TGTGCCAGCAGCCCGTGGACAGGGACAGATACGCAGTATTTT. Protein: CASSPWTGTDTQYF.

In this sample, this clone turned up once. The genes are TRBV6-1 and TRBJ2-3, with D perhaps matching TRBD1 (6 bases). The CDR3 has 15 residues. With 7 bases removed from V and 1 base from J, the gap between germline ends came to 15 bases. CDR1 and CDR2 (germline): MNHNS, SASEGT. The CDR3: CASNPRQARTDTQYF. The DNA of the CDR3 is TGTGCCAGCAACCCGCGACAGGCCCGCACAGATACGCAGTATTTT.

The chain is built from TRBV9 and TRBJ2-1; D ambiguous. Per the germline V gene, CDR1 is SGDLS and CDR2 is YYNGEE. This CDR3 has 14 amino acids. Between the trimmed V and J ends, which lost 1 base and 8 bases, there was a span of 13 bases. The CDR3 bases are TGTGCCAGCAGCGTATGGGGTAGCTCAGATGAGCAGTTCTTC. This sequence encodes CASSVWGSSDEQFF.

In its sample, this clone was seen a few times. V usage is TRBV7-8 and J usage is TRBJ1-2, with a weak D call TRBD1 (6 bases). Germline CDR1 and CDR2: SGHVS and FQNEAQ. V was trimmed by 3 bases and J by 7 bases, leaving 12 bases between them. This CDR3 spans 13 amino acids. The CDR3 is CASSLTGQGGYTF. As DNA, the CDR3 is TGTGCCAGCAGCTTGACAGGCCAGGGTGGCTACACCTTC.

The gene calls are TRBV19 and TRBJ1-1; possibly TRBD1 for D (5 bases). Trimming shortened V by 8 bases and J by 5 bases, and 18 bases separated the two germline ends. CDR1 is LNHDA, CDR2 SQIVND, per germline (reference sequence). CDR3 length: 14 amino acids. CDR3 bases: TGTGCCAGTCAAAGGGCGGGGACCAAGACTGAAGCTTTCTTT. Its protein product is CASQRAGTKTEAFF.

This clone has just one count. The V call is TRBV18, the J call TRBJ1-4; no firm D call. V gave up 6 bases and J gave up 6 bases, with 14 bases separating them. The CDR3 spans 14 residues. CDR1 KGHSH and CDR2 LQKENI come from the germline V gene. The CDR3 region is CASSRRTLDEKLFF. CDR3 DNA: TGTGCCAGCTCCCGGAGGACTTTGGATGAAAAACTGTTTTTT.

The V call is TRBV5-3, the J call TRBJ2-6; D is possibly TRBD1 or TRBD2 (5 bases each). TRBV5-3 qualifies as an ORF whose function is uncertain. Trimming took 2 bases from V and 4 from J, leaving 10 bases between them. This CDR3 contains 15 residues. CDR3 amino acids: CARSLVGAGANVLTF. In DNA, the CDR3 is TGTGCCAGAAGCTTAGTCGGGGCCGGGGCCAACGTCCTGACTTTC.

This clone has just a few counts. The chain is built from TRBV7-6 and TRBJ2-3; 9 bases are shared with TRBD2. This CDR3 is built from 18 residues. Germline V gene data show CDR1 as SGHVS and CDR2 as FNYEAQ. The V segment lost 1 base and the J segment 3 bases; nucleotides outside the gene matches: 11. The CDR3 here is CASSLGPNSGRGTDTQYF. The CDR3, as DNA: TGTGCCAGCAGCTTAGGACCGAATAGCGGGAGAGGGACAGATACGCAGTATTTT.

The gene calls are TRBV7-6 and TRBJ1-3; D gene ambiguous. CDR1 and CDR2 (germline): SGHVS, FNYEAQ. V was pared by 5 bases and J by 2 bases, with 13 bases between. The CDR3 sequence is 15 residues long. DNA of the CDR3: TGTGCCAGCAGCCCGGGGTCTCAAGCTGGAAACACCATATATTTT. Its translation is CASSPGSQAGNTIYF.

A few counts support this clone. The chain links TRBV5-1 to TRBJ1-4; 8 nucleotides align to TRBD1. Looked up from germline, CDR1 is SGHRS and CDR2 is YFSETQ. The CDR3 runs 15 residues. V lost 4 bases, J lost 5 bases, and 7 bases stayed unmatched. Here the CDR3 DNA reads TGCGCCAGCAGCAGACAGGGGTCGGAGAATGAAAAACTGTTTTTT. As protein: CASSRQGSENEKLFF.

Only one count was recorded for this clone. The J gene is TRBJ2-5, the V gene TRBV6-1; no clear D. V was pared by 0 bases and J by 10 bases, with 15 bases between. The CDR3 is 14 residues long. Germline V gives CDR1 MNHNS, CDR2 SASEGT. For the CDR3, the DNA is TGTGCCAGCAGTGAAGCACCCTTTGGGTGGGACCAGTACTTC. Translating it yields CASSEAPFGWDQYF.

This chain links TRBV19 with TRBJ1-3; D gene unclear. Germline CDR1 and CDR2: LNHDA and SQIVND (reference sequence). The V end lost 6 bases, the J end lost 6 bases, and 12 bases lay between the germline ends. CDR3 length equals 13 residues. The CDR3 reads CASRPGYSNTIYF. CDR3 coding DNA: TGTGCCAGTAGACCGGGATACTCAAACACCATATATTTT.

The chain couples TRBV19 to TRBJ2-1; TRBD2 matches 7 bases. Trimming took 5 bases from V and 8 from J; bases not matched to a gene: 15. The CDR3 consists of 16 residues. CDR1 is LNHDA and CDR2 is SQIVND in the germline V gene (reference sequence). The CDR3, as DNA: TGTGCCAGTAGTCCTGGGAGGGCAGAAAGTTACCATGAGCAGTTCTTC. Translation gives CASSPGRAESYHEQFF.

The chain joins TRBV18 to TRBJ2-5, with TRBD2 matching over 11 bases. J gave up 3 bases and V 3 bases, and 0 bases lay outside the gene matches. CDR1 KGHSH and CDR2 LQKENI come from the germline V gene. The CDR3 runs to 14 residues. In DNA form, the CDR3 reads TGTGCCAGCTCACCTAGCGGGAGGGAAGAGACCCAGTACTTC. It codes for CASSPSGREETQYF.